One sample yielded the 27 T cell receptor beta chains listed below, sequenced in a study of cytomegalovirus exposure and HLA in healthy donors. Primers: 60 Vbeta forward and 13 Jbeta reverse. Clones were read by immunoSEQ multiplex PCR, and TCRdb kept only the in-frame ones, dropping some. The sample shows fewer than 250,000 clones, 81% of them seen only once. The source material was PBMCs. These receptors were collected from a man between 18 and 35 years old in good health and CMV-seronegative.

V usage is TRBV11-2 and J usage is TRBJ1-3; possible D gene TRBD1, 5 bases. The germline CDR1 and CDR2 sequences are SGHAT and FQNNGV. Trimming took 0 bases from V and 6 from J, leaving 15 bases between them. This CDR3 is built from 16 residues. This chain's CDR3 is CASSLDSGGVENTIYF. As DNA, the CDR3 is TGTGCCAGCAGCTTAGATAGCGGAGGGGTAGAAAACACCATATATTTT.

The chain is built from TRBV9 and TRBJ1-3, with 10 bases identical to TRBD1. The CDR3 totals 15 residues. Per germline, CDR1 SGDLS and CDR2 YYNGEE. V gave up 2 bases and J gave up 4 bases; unmatched junction bases: 3. The CDR3 here is CASSVTGGRGNTIYF. The DNA for the CDR3 is TGTGCCAGCAGCGTGACAGGGGGCAGGGGAAACACCATATATTTT.

This chain uses TRBV7-3 with TRBJ1-1; D is perhaps TRBD1 (5 bases). Between the trimmed V and J ends, which lost 4 bases and 6 bases, there was a span of 15 bases. CDR3 length equals 14 residues. Germline CDR1 SGHTA, CDR2 FQGTGA. The CDR3 protein is CASSSSGNEAEAFF. In DNA, the CDR3 is TGTGCCAGCAGCTCCTCAGGGAACGAGGCTGAAGCTTTCTTT.

V gene TRBV29-1 combines with J gene TRBJ2-7, with 8 bases matching TRBD2. J gave up 3 bases and V 0 bases, and 7 bases lay outside the gene matches. Germline-derived CDR1 and CDR2 are SQVTM and ANQGSEA. This CDR3 comprises 15 residues. The CDR3 is CSVEEERETRYEQYF. As DNA, the CDR3 is TGCAGCGTTGAAGAGGAGCGGGAGACACGCTACGAGCAGTACTTC.

The CDR3 is CASSLGNRLEAFF. CDR3 DNA: TGTGCCAGCAGCTTAGGGAATCGTCTGGAGGCTTTCTTT. The chain couples TRBV7-2 to TRBJ1-1; D not certain. V was cut by 1 base and J by 11 bases, with 14 bases left in between. The germline gives CDR1 SGHTA, CDR2 FQGNSA. The CDR3 covers 13 residues.

V gene TRBV2 combines with J gene TRBJ1-1; weak D call: TRBD1 (5 bases). CDR3 length: 16 amino acids. Germline V CDR1 and CDR2: SNHLY, FYNNEI. V was cut by 0 bases and J by 3 bases, with 14 bases left in between. The CDR3 reads CASSEATGKWDTEAFF. In DNA, the CDR3 is TGTGCCAGCAGTGAAGCTACAGGTAAATGGGACACTGAAGCTTTCTTT.

This rearrangement joins TRBV7-2 to TRBJ1-6; TRBD1 might be the D (6 bases). Trimming removed 5 bases from V and 9 bases from J, with 14 bases in between. This CDR3 has 14 residues. Germline V lookup: CDR1 SGHTA, CDR2 FQGNSA. CDR3 sequence: CASSPRGGRSPLHF. CDR3 sequence (DNA): TGTGCCAGCAGCCCACGGGGGGGGCGTTCACCCCTCCACTTT. Full variable domain (rest looked up from reference TRBV7-2 and TRBJ1-6): GAGVSQSPSNKVTEKGKDVELRCDPISGHTALYWYRQSLGQGLEFLIYFQGNSAPDKSGLPSDRFSAERTGGSVSTLTIQRTQQEDSAVYLCASSPRGGRSPLHFGNGTRLTVT.

This clone showed up just once. The rearrangement joins TRBV7-8 to TRBJ2-5; 12 bases map to TRBD2. With 5 bases clipped from V and 4 bases from J, the junction kept 5 bases outside the gene matches. The germline V gene encodes CDR1 SGHVS and CDR2 FQNEAQ. There are 15 residues in the CDR3. CDR3 residues: CASSMTSGSAETQYF. The CDR3 DNA reads TGTGCCAGCAGCATGACTAGCGGGAGTGCAGAGACCCAGTACTTC.

The genes are TRBV19 and TRBJ2-7; TRBD1 matches 10 bases. The CDR3 totals 14 residues. The V segment lost 6 bases and the J segment 5 bases; nucleotides outside the gene matches: 7. The germline gives CDR1 LNHDA, CDR2 SQIVND (reference sequence). The CDR3 loop is CASSGTGDVDEQYF. CDR3 bases: TGTGCCAGTAGCGGGACAGGGGATGTGGACGAGCAGTACTTC. The whole variable domain, filled in from reference TRBV19 and TRBJ2-7, reads DGGITQSPKYLFRKEGQNVTLSCEQNLNHDAMYWYRQDPGQGLRLIYYSQIVNDFQKGDIAEGYSVSREKKESFPLTVTSAQKNPTAFYLCASSGTGDVDEQYFGPGTRLTVT.

The chain carries TRBV6-6 and TRBJ1-2, with unresolved D. The CDR3 consists of 14 residues. Per the germline V gene, CDR1 is MNHNY and CDR2 is SVGAGI (reference sequence). V dropped 4 bases and J dropped 6 bases, with 15 bases sitting between them. The CDR3: CASSSLFFRDGYTF. CDR3 nucleotides: TGTGCCAGCAGTTCCCTTTTTTTTCGGGATGGCTACACCTTC.

V and J are TRBV7-8 and TRBJ1-3, with D maybe TRBD1 (5 bases). The CDR3 is made up of 16 amino acids. The germline V and J ends were trimmed by 4 bases and 0 bases, with 13 bases remaining between them. Germline CDR1 is SGHVS and CDR2 is FQNEAQ. In DNA form, the CDR3 reads TGTGCCAGCAGCTCCCAGGGCCCGGGCTCTGGAAACACCATATATTTT. Amino acids: CASSSQGPGSGNTIYF. Supplemented by reference TRBV7-8 and TRBJ1-3, the full variable domain reads GAGVSQSPRYKVAKRGQDVALRCDPISGHVSLFWYQQALGQGPEFLTYFQNEAQLDKSGLPSDRFFAERPEGSVSTLKIQRTQQEDSAVYLCASSSQGPGSGNTIYFGEGSWLTVV.

This clone was counted between two and nine times. J is TRBJ1-3 and V is TRBV6-5; D remains ambiguous. Per the germline V gene, CDR1 is MNHEY and CDR2 is SVGAGI. CDR3 length: 15 residues. The V end was cut by 6 bases, the J end by 2 bases, with 14 bases between. The CDR3 region is CASSRRAVAGNTIYF. Written as DNA, the CDR3 is TGTGCCAGCAGCCGCCGCGCGGTAGCTGGAAACACCATATATTTT.

About this clone: Additional DNA sequences in this sample encode the identical CDR3. The chain uses TRBV20-1 and TRBJ1-4; D call uncertain. V dropped 5 bases and J dropped 8 bases, with 9 bases sitting between them. This CDR3 contains 11 residues. The V gene's germline CDR1 is DFQATT and CDR2 SNEGSKA (reference sequence). CDR3 amino acids: CSAPRSEKLFF. The CDR3 region has the DNA TGCAGTGCTCCACGGTCCGAAAAACTGTTTTTT.

V and J are TRBV19 and TRBJ1-4, with a possible D match to TRBD1 (6 bases). Deletions cut 6 bases from V and 8 bases from J, with 19 bases between. Germline V gene data show CDR1 as LNHDA and CDR2 as SQIVND (reference sequence). CDR3 size: 15 residues. CDR3 nucleotide sequence: TGTGCCAGTAGGGCCTGGGGGGGCTCCGGCGAAAAACTGTTTTTT. As protein: CASRAWGGSGEKLFF.

This chain links TRBV11-3 with TRBJ1-3; 10 bases are shared with TRBD1. The V gene's germline CDR1 is SGHNT and CDR2 YENEEA. This CDR3 is 18 amino acids long. V was clipped by 5 bases and J by 4 bases; unmatched bases: 14. The CDR3, as DNA: TGTGCCAGCAGCCTGACCGGGACAGGGGTCTGGACAGGAAACACCATATATTTT. Residues: CASSLTGTGVWTGNTIYF.

This clone was counted only a few times. The chain joins TRBV25-1 to TRBJ1-1, with D possibly matching TRBD1 (5 bases). Germline CDR1 and CDR2: MGHDK and SYGVNS. The germline V and J ends were trimmed by 2 bases and 8 bases, with 15 bases remaining between them. CDR3 length equals 14 residues. CDR3 protein: CASSELGAAREAFF. In nucleotides, the CDR3 is TGTGCCAGCAGTGAACTAGGGGCAGCCCGAGAAGCTTTCTTT.

The chain couples TRBV28 to TRBJ2-7; D call uncertain. This CDR3 spans 14 amino acids. The V and J ends lost 3 bases and 1 base respectively, with 10 bases between them. Looked up from germline, CDR1 is MDHEN and CDR2 is SYDVKM. Written as DNA, the CDR3 is TGTGCCAGCAGTTTGTTCACCCAGTCCTACGAGCAGTACTTC. This codes for CASSLFTQSYEQYF.

The chain couples TRBV5-4 to TRBJ1-4, with a tentative D call TRBD1 (6 bases). CDR1 is SGHNT and CDR2 is YYREEE in the germline V gene (reference sequence). The CDR3 covers 14 residues. V gave up 3 bases and J gave up 2 bases, with 8 bases separating them. The CDR3 sequence is CASSWGPTNEKLFF. The CDR3 nucleotides read TGTGCCAGCAGCTGGGGGCCGACTAATGAAAAACTGTTTTTT.

The rearrangement links TRBV19 to TRBJ2-3; D gene unclear. Germline V gives CDR1 LNHDA, CDR2 SQIVND (reference sequence). The CDR3 loop spans 13 amino acids. The V end lost 1 base, the J end lost 4 bases, and 6 bases lay between the germline ends. The CDR3 sequence: CASSIGGSDTQYF. DNA of the CDR3: TGTGCCAGTAGTATAGGTGGCTCAGATACGCAGTATTTT.

This chain uses TRBV9 with TRBJ1-6, with a tentative D call TRBD1 (5 bases). Trimming took off 0 bases at V and 10 bases at J, with 11 bases between the two ends. The CDR3 sequence is 14 residues long. The germline V gene encodes CDR1 SGDLS and CDR2 YYNGEE. In nucleotides, the CDR3 is TGTGCCAGCAGCGTAGATCCACAGGACTCACCCCTCCACTTT. Translating gives CASSVDPQDSPLHF.

Only one count was recorded for this clone. The chain combines TRBV19 with TRBJ2-5; the match to TRBD2 covers 12 bases. The trim removed 6 bases at V and 2 bases at J, leaving 7 bases unmatched. The CDR3 length is 16 residues. Germline V gene sequence: CDR1 LNHDA, CDR2 SQIVND (reference sequence). CDR3 coding DNA: TGTGCCAGTAGCCTCCCCCTAGCGGGGGGGCAAGAGACCCAGTACTTC. Translating gives CASSLPLAGGQETQYF.

This chain joins TRBV7-9 and TRBJ1-1; 7 bases match TRBD1. V was clipped by 1 base and J by 3 bases; unmatched bases: 5. The CDR3 runs to 15 residues. Germline CDR1 and CDR2: SEHNR and FQNEAQ (reference sequence). Written as DNA, the CDR3 is TGTGCCAGCAGCTTAGGCAGACAGGGCTACACTGAAGCTTTCTTT. As protein: CASSLGRQGYTEAFF.

This clone was counted a single time. The CDR3 DNA reads as TGTGCCAGCAGCCCGAAAACAGGGGGAGCGAACACCGGGGAGCTGTTTTTT. Translated: CASSPKTGGANTGELFF. V is TRBV5-4 and J is TRBJ2-2; 8 nucleotides line up with TRBD1. The CDR3 length is 17 residues. Trimming took 4 bases from V and 0 from J; bases not matched to a gene: 8. In germline, CDR1 is SGHNT, CDR2 YYREEE (reference sequence).

J is TRBJ1-5 and V is TRBV28; D uncertain. The CDR3 covers 15 residues. CDR1 is MDHEN, CDR2 SYDVKM, per germline. V was pared by 3 bases and J by 0 bases, with 9 bases between. CDR3 region: CASSFRGFSNQPQHF. The DNA of the CDR3 is TGTGCCAGCAGTTTTCGCGGGTTTAGCAATCAGCCCCAGCATTTT. Variable domain in full (rest from reference TRBV28 and TRBJ1-5): DVKVTQSSRYLVKRTGEKVFLECVQDMDHENMFWYRQDPGLGLRLIYFSYDVKMKEKGDIPEGYSVSREKKERFSLILESASTNQTSMYLCASSFRGFSNQPQHFGDGTRLSIL.

The rearrangement joins TRBV6-6 to TRBJ2-7; D not certain. CDR3 size: 14 residues. CDR1 and CDR2 (germline): MNHNY, SVGAGI (reference sequence). The V gene lost 6 bases and the J gene lost 0 bases, with 12 bases spanning the gap. The CDR3 loop is CASSPPRGSYEQYF. The CDR3 coding sequence is TGTGCCAGCAGCCCCCCTCGAGGCTCCTACGAGCAGTACTTC.

The CDR3 reads CASGRDRAMNYGYTF. The CDR3 nucleotides read TGTGCCAGTGGAAGGGACAGGGCGATGAACTATGGCTACACCTTC. V and J are TRBV19 and TRBJ1-2; 9 bases are shared with TRBD1. CDR1 is LNHDA, CDR2 SQIVND, per germline (reference sequence). The CDR3 is 15 amino acids. V gave up 8 bases and J gave up 2 bases; unmatched junction bases: 9.

The CDR3 DNA reads TGTGCCAGCAGCGAGGGGGGGACAGGGGTTTATTCACCCCTCCACTTT. This gives the protein CASSEGGTGVYSPLHF. The J gene is TRBJ1-6, the V gene TRBV9; 10 bases line up with TRBD1. From germline, CDR1 is SGDLS and CDR2 YYNGEE. The CDR3 extends over 16 amino acids. After removal of 3 bases from V and 8 bases from J, the junction contained 8 bases not matched to a gene.